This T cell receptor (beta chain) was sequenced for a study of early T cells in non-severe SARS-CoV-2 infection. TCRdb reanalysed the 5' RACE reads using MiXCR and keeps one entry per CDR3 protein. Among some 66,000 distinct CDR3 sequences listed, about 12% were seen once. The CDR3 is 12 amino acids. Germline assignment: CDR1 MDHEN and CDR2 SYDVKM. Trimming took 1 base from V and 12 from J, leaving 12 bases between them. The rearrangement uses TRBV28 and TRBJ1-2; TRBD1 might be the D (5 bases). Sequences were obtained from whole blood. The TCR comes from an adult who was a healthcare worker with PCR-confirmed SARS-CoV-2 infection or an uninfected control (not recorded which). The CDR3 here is CASSLLRGKHTF. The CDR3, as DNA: TGTGCCAGCAGTTTATTGCGGGGGAAGCACACCTTC.